This T cell receptor beta chain was recorded in a study of regulatory T cells in long-lasting Graves disease. Study-level findings and limits: Persistent cases favored TRBV28, TRBJ1-2 and TRBJ2-5. Persistent patients shared some 2,900 public clonotypes among themselves. Newly diagnosed patients shared fewer, at roughly 900.

This CDR3 region has 13 residues. Looked up from germline, CDR1 is SGHRS and CDR2 is YFSETQ. The V end lost 5 bases, the J end lost 5 bases, and 10 bases lay between the germline ends. With iRepertoire HTBI primers and Arm-PCR of CDR3 regions, TCR beta libraries were built. TCRdb itself ran the multiplex PCR reads through MiXCR, one entry per CDR3 protein. This sample has around 450,000 distinct CDR3 sequences; 15% to 20% occur once, and the top ten carry about 12%. Documented time point: newly diagnosed GD, antithyroid drugs for less than 3 months. PBMCs were the source of the RNA used for TCR sequencing. Remarks on this clonotype: Antigen: not known.

The data were also submitted as part of a second study, on T cells in Graves' hyperthyroidism and ophthalmopathy. That source notes: Clonotypes that were expanded in thyroid above 0.001 mostly appeared in blood too.

The receptor was derived from a man aged 40-49 years with Graves disease. This chain joins TRBV5-1 and TRBJ2-2, with unresolved D. The sample here was peripheral blood mononuclear cells (PBMCs), taken at new diagnosis, from a patient treated with antithyroid drugs. The chain's CDR3 is CASRPELTGELFF. DNA of the CDR3: TGCGCCAGCAGGCCGGAGTTAACCGGGGAGCTGTTTTTT.